Listed here are 4 T cell receptor beta chains from one sample, sequenced in a study of CD8 T cells in Susac syndrome. After extraction with the RNeasy kit, about 0.5 to 1 ug of the RNA was reverse transcribed using random hexamers. MiXCR, run by TCRdb on the immunoSEQ multiplex PCR reads, gives a single entry per CDR3 protein. The table has roughly 150,000 distinct CDR3 sequences, about 94% seen once. Sample: CD4+ T cells from PBMCs. These receptors came from a human donor with Susac syndrome.

This chain links TRBV12-3 or TRBV12-4 with TRBJ2-1; 16 bases line up with TRBD2. This CDR3 has 19 residues. Losses at the gene ends were 5 bases for V and 5 bases for J; bases not matched to a gene: 12. CDR3 in amino acids: CASSLQRGTSGRGHNEQFF. The CDR3 nucleotides read TGTGCCAGCAGTCTCCAACGAGGGACTAGCGGGAGGGGCCACAATGAGCAGTTCTTC.

This chain joins TRBV12-5 and TRBJ1-5; D possibly corresponds to TRBD1 (6 bases). This CDR3 spans 16 amino acids. The germline V gene has CDR1 LGHNT and CDR2 FRNRAP. The V end was cut by 5 bases, the J end by 4 bases, with 18 bases between. This CDR3 is CASGPTGLGPNQPQHF. CDR3 nucleotides: TGTGCTAGTGGTCCCACAGGGTTGGGGCCTAATCAGCCCCAGCATTTT.

This clonotype was found once. This chain links TRBV6-6 with TRBJ2-3, with 7 positions matching TRBD2. The CDR3 sequence is 11 residues long. From germline, CDR1 is MNHNY and CDR2 SVGAGI (reference sequence). The CDR3 DNA reads TGTGCGGGGGGGAAGGCAGATACGCAGTATTTT. This translates into CAGGKADTQYF.

This clonotype showed up just once. This chain links TRBV9 with TRBJ2-5, with 7 bases aligning to TRBD1. Germline V lookup: CDR1 SGDLS, CDR2 YYNGEE. The CDR3 has 14 residues. The ends lost 2 bases at V and 5 bases at J; junction bases unmatched: 6. The CDR3 loop reads CASSVGQSWETQYF. The CDR3 coding sequence is TGTGCCAGCAGCGTGGGACAGTCTTGGGAGACCCAGTACTTC.